The clone carrying this T cell receptor (beta chain) showed up just a few times. The target antigen is unknown. Authors' analysis steps: The study took CDR3 differences across clinicopathological groups and made a distant-metastasis classifier for papillary thyroid cancer from them. TCRdb used MiXCR to call clones anew from the PCR reads. For this entry, the V and J calls and clone size follow TCRdb and not the study's own pipeline. Of about 64,000 clones listed, roughly 4.1% are singletons. This entry comes from a study of metastatic and nonmetastatic thyroid tumors. Study summary: Patients with malignant and benign thyroid disease provided blood and tumor or nodule tissue, whose repertoires were compared. Study-wide results and limits: TCR beta diversity was reportedly significantly higher in malignant thyroid tumors than benign nodules, in blood and tumor.

V lost 5 bases, J lost 2 bases, and 10 bases lay in between. CDR1 MNHNS and CDR2 SASEGT come from the germline V gene. The CDR3 runs to 15 residues. Ahead of thyroid surgery, no patient had received treatment of any kind. Material for sequencing was blood. This TCR was sampled from a female donor with papillary thyroid cancer or a benign thyroid nodule (not recorded which). Some clones in this sample may be carry-over from other donors' samples. This chain links TRBV6-1 with TRBJ2-6; D is ambiguous. The CDR3 sequence is CASSPKAAGANVLTF. The CDR3 DNA reads as TGTGCCAGCAGTCCGAAGGCCGCTGGGGCCAACGTCCTGACTTTC.